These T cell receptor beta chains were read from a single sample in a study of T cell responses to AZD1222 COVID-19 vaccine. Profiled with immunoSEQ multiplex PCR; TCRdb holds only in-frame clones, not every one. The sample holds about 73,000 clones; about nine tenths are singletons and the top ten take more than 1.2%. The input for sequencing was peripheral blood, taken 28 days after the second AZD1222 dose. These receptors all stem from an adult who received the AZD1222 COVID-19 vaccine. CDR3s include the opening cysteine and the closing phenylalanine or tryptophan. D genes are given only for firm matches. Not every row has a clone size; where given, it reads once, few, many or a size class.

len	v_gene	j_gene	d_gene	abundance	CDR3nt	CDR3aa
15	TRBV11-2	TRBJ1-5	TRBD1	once	TGTGCCAGCAGCTTACAGGGGGCAGGCAATCAGCCCCAGCATTTT	CASSLQGAGNQPQHF
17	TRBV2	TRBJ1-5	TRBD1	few	TGTGCCAGCAGTGACGACAGGGGGTACAATAGCAATCAGCCCCAGCATTTT	CASSDDRGYNSNQPQHF
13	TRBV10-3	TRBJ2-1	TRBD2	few	TGTGCCACCGGGCGGGGACTAGAGGTTGAGCAGTTCTTC	CATGRGLEVEQFF
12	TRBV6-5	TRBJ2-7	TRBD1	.	TGTGCCAGCAGTCCTGACAGGGCGGAGCAGTACTTC	CASSPDRAEQYF
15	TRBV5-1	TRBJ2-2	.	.	TGCGCCAGCAGCTCGGCAGGGCGAGATACCGGGGAGCTGTTTTTT	CASSSAGRDTGELFF
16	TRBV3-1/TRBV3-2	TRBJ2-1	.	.	TGTGCCAGCAGCCAAGGCGGTAGCAGCCCCTACAATGAGCAGTTCTTC	CASSQGGSSPYNEQFF
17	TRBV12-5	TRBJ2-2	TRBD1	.	TGTGCTAGTGGTTTGGTACTGGGACAGGGGAACACCGGGGAGCTGTTTTTT	CASGLVLGQGNTGELFF
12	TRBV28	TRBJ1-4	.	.	TGTGCCAGCACCGAGCAGGGTGAAAAACTGTTTTTT	CASTEQGEKLFF
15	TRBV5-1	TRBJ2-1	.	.	TGCGCCAGCAGCTTGGAAGGTAGCGTGAACAATGAGCAGTTCTTC	CASSLEGSVNNEQFF
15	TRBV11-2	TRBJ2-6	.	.	TGTGCCAGCAGCTTGAATACAGGGAATCCCAACGTCCTGACTTTC	CASSLNTGNPNVLTF
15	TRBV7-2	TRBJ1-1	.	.	TGTGCCAGCAGCTTTCAGATAGGGGGGTACACTGAAGCTTTCTTT	CASSFQIGGYTEAFF
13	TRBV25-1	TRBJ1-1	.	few	TGTGCCAGCAACAACCCGGAGAACACTGAAGCTTTCTTT	CASNNPENTEAFF
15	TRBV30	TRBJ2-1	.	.	TGTGCCTGGAGTGTAGGGATAAGCTCCTACAATGAGCAGTTCTTC	CAWSVGISSYNEQFF
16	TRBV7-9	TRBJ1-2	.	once	TGTGCCAGCAGCCCGCAAGGAATATCCCCGGCCCATGGCTACACCTTC	CASSPQGISPAHGYTF
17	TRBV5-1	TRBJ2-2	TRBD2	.	TGCGCCAGCAGCCCGAGACTAGCGGGGGTTAGGACCGGGGAGCTGTTTTTT	CASSPRLAGVRTGELFF
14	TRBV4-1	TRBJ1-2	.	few	TGCGCCAGCAGCTCCCCGGACGGGATCTATGGCTACACCTTC	CASSSPDGIYGYTF
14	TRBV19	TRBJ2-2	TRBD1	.	TGTGCCAGTACGAGGACAGGGGGAAACGGGGAGCTGTTTTTT	CASTRTGGNGELFF
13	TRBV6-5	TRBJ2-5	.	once	TGTGCCAGCAGTTCAGGCACCCAAGAGACCCAGTACTTC	CASSSGTQETQYF
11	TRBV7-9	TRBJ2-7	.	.	TGTGCCAGCAGCGCAAGTAACGAGCAGTACTTC	CASSASNEQYF
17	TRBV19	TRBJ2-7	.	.	TGTGCCAGTAGTATCGGATTCGGGGACACTTCACTCTACGAGCAGTACTTC	CASSIGFGDTSLYEQYF
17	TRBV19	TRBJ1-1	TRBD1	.	TGTGCCAGTAGTATCCGGACAGGGCGTAAAGTCAACACTGAAGCTTTCTTT	CASSIRTGRKVNTEAFF
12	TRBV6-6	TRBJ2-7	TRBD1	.	TGTGCCAGCAGTCTCCGGGACAGGGAGCAGTACTTC	CASSLRDREQYF
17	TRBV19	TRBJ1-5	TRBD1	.	TGTGCCACCCACGGAGGGGGACAGGGTTACAGCAATCAGCCCCAGCATTTT	CATHGGGQGYSNQPQHF
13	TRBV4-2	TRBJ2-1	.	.	TGTGCCAGCAGCCAAGTAGGCCAGCTTGGGCAGTTCTTC	CASSQVGQLGQFF
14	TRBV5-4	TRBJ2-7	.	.	TGTGCCAGCAGCTCTACTTTTGGGGGGTTTGAGCAGTACTTC	CASSSTFGGFEQYF
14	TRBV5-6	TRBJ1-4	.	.	TGTGCCAGCAGCTTGGAGGGGCAGGGGCTGGAACTGTTTTTT	CASSLEGQGLELFF
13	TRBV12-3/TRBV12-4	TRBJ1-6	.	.	TGTGCCAGCAGCCCGGGGGTGGGTTCACCCCTCCACTTT	CASSPGVGSPLHF
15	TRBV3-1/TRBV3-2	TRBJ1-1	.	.	TGTGCCAGCAGCCAAGGGGCAGGGGTGAACACTGAAGCTTTCTTT	CASSQGAGVNTEAFF
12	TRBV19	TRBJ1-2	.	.	TGTGCCAGTACCGCCGGGGGCTATGGCTACACCTTC	CASTAGGYGYTF
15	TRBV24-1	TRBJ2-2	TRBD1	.	TGTGCCACCAGTGACGCCGGACAGGGAGCCGGGGAGCTGTTTTTT	CATSDAGQGAGELFF
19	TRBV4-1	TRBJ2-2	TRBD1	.	TGCGCCAGCAGCAAAAGAACGGGGGACAGGGGGTCGAACACCGGGGAGCTGTTTTTT	CASSKRTGDRGSNTGELFF
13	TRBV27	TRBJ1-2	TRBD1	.	TGTGCCAGCAGTACCACAGGGGGCAATGGCTACACCTTC	CASSTTGGNGYTF
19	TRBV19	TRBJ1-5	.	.	TGTGCCAGTAGTCCCCCCGGGGCTCTGTCTGTGGGTGGCAATCAGCCCCAGCATTTT	CASSPPGALSVGGNQPQHF
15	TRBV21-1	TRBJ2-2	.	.	TGTGCCAGCACGACGGGGGGGCCGAACACCGGGGAGCTGTTTTTT	CASTTGGPNTGELFF
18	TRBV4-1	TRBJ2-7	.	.	TGCGCCAGCAGCCAAGTGGGGTTGGGGCAGGTCGACTCCTACGAGCAGTACTTC	CASSQVGLGQVDSYEQYF
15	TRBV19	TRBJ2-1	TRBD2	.	TGTGCCAGTAGTCTCGGGACTAGCGGATACAATGAGCAGTTCTTC	CASSLGTSGYNEQFF
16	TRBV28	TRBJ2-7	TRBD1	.	TGTGCCAGCAGTCCCGGTTCTTTGGACAGGCACTACGAGCAGTACTTC	CASSPGSLDRHYEQYF
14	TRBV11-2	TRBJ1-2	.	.	TGTGCCAGCAGCCTAGCTGGACGGGACTATGGCTACACCTTC	CASSLAGRDYGYTF
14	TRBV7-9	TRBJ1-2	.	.	TGTGCCAGCAGCCCCCGGCAGGGAGGCTACCGCTACGCCTTC	CASSPRQGGYRYAF
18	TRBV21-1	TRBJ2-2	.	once	TGTGCCAGCAGCATGGAGGGACAGGGAACGAAAAACACCGGGGAGCTGTTTTTT	CASSMEGQGTKNTGELFF
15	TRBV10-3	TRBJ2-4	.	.	TGTGCCATCAGTGGGACAGATTCGGGATCAAACATTCAGTACTTC	CAISGTDSGSNIQYF
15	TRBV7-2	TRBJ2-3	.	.	TGTGCCAGCAGCTTAGGCAGCCTGGGAACAGATACGCAGTATTTT	CASSLGSLGTDTQYF
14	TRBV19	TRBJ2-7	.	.	TGTGCCAGTAGTTCCCGGGACGGGACCTACGAGCAGTACTTC	CASSSRDGTYEQYF
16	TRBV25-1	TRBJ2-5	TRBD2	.	TGTGCCAGCAGTGAGAGTGGGCTAGCGGGGCAAGAGACCCAGTACTTC	CASSESGLAGQETQYF
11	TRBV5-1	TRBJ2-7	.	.	TGCGCCAGCAGCAGCTCCTACGAGCAGTACTTC	CASSSSYEQYF
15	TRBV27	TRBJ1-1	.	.	TGTGCCAGCAGACTACAGGACGGGCGACGAACTGAAGCTTTCTTT	CASRLQDGRRTEAFF
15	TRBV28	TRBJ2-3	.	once	TGTGCCAGCAGTTCCGCCGGGGGCAGCACAGATACGCAGTATTTT	CASSSAGGSTDTQYF
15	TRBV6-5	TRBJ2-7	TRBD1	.	TGTGCCAGCAGTTACTCCGGGACAGGCTCCTACGAGCAGTACTTC	CASSYSGTGSYEQYF
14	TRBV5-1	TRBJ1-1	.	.	TGCGCCAGCAGCTGGAGCGGGATGAACACTGAAGCTTTCTTT	CASSWSGMNTEAFF
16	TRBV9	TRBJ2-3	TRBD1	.	TGTGCCAGCAGCTACATGGACAGGGGGCCCACAGATACGCAGTATTTT	CASSYMDRGPTDTQYF
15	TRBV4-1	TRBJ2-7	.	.	TGCGCCAGCAGCCAAACCCTGAACAGGGTCGACGAGCAGTACTTC	CASSQTLNRVDEQYF
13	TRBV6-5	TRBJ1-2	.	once	TGTGCCAGCAGCCCCGGGACGGGTTATGGCTACACCTTC	CASSPGTGYGYTF
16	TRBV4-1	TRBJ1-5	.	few	TGCGCCAGCAGCCAAGACGGGGGGCTGGGCAATCAGCCCCAGCATTTT	CASSQDGGLGNQPQHF